These T cell receptor beta chains were read from a single sample in a study of blood T cell repertoires in COVID-19. Here immunoSEQ multiplex PCR was the method, and the copy in TCRdb shows in-frame clones only, minus some. This sample has 150,000 to 200,000 clones; more than 75% occur once, and the top ten carry around 3.5%. The material sequenced was peripheral blood. All receptors come from a man aged 65-85 years with acute or convalescent COVID-19. CDR3s include the opening cysteine and the closing phenylalanine or tryptophan. The D gene is left open where the match is weak. A row's size may be missing; if present it is once, few, many or a size class.

D gene	clone size	J gene	V gene	CDR3 length	CDR3 DNA	CDR3 protein
NA	NA	TRBJ1-1	TRBV9	15	TGTGCCAGCAGCGTAGCGGCCCCGGCGGGCGGTGAAGCTTTCTTT	CASSVAAPAGGEAFF
NA	NA	TRBJ1-1	TRBV7-2	14	TGTGCCAGCAGCTTAGTAAGGGGCTTGGCTGAAGCTTTCTTT	CASSLVRGLAEAFF
TRBD2	NA	TRBJ2-7	TRBV4-2	17	TGTGCCAGCAGCCAAGTGTATCTAGCGGGAGGCTCCTACGAGCAGTACTTC	CASSQVYLAGGSYEQYF
TRBD1	NA	TRBJ1-2	TRBV9	14	TGTGCCAGCAGCCGCGAACAGGGGAGGTATGGCTACACCTTC	CASSREQGRYGYTF
TRBD2	NA	TRBJ2-5	TRBV7-3	15	TGTGCCAGCAGCTGGACTAGCGGGGGTCGAGAGACCCAGTACTTC	CASSWTSGGRETQYF
NA	NA	TRBJ2-2	TRBV7-2	14	TGTGCCAGCAGCTTCGGGACAAGCACCGGGGAGCTGTTTTTT	CASSFGTSTGELFF
NA	NA	TRBJ1-4	TRBV24-1	16	TGTGCCACCAGTGCCGCCCCGGGGGGAGGAGACGAAAAACTGTTTTTT	CATSAAPGGGDEKLFF
TRBD1	NA	TRBJ2-5	TRBV15	17	TGTGCCACCAGCGCCGAGACAGGGGTCTCTTACCAAGAGACCCAGTACTTC	CATSAETGVSYQETQYF
NA	NA	TRBJ2-5	TRBV29-1	12	TGCAGCGTTGACGGACAGACAGAGACCCAGTACTTC	CSVDGQTETQYF
NA	NA	TRBJ2-3	TRBV18	13	TGTGCCAGCTCACAGGGGATAACAGATACGCAGTATTTT	CASSQGITDTQYF
TRBD1	once	TRBJ2-1	TRBV24-1	15	TGTGCCACCAGTGATACCGGGACAGGGACCCATGAGCAGTTCTTC	CATSDTGTGTHEQFF
TRBD1	NA	TRBJ1-5	TRBV6-6	16	TGTGCCAGCACACAGGGGGCCGGTATAGGCAATCAGCCCCAGCATTTT	CASTQGAGIGNQPQHF
TRBD2	once	TRBJ2-3	TRBV9	16	TGTGCCAGCAGCGTAGGGGCTAGCGGGTCCACAGATACGCAGTATTTT	CASSVGASGSTDTQYF
TRBD1	NA	TRBJ1-4	TRBV15	15	TGTGCCACCAGCAGAGGGGGGGACAGCCTTGAAAAACTGTTTTTT	CATSRGGDSLEKLFF
NA	NA	TRBJ1-2	TRBV5-5	13	TGTGCCAGCAGCTTGGCCCGAAATCTAGGCTACACCTTC	CASSLARNLGYTF
NA	NA	TRBJ1-6	TRBV12-3/TRBV12-4	13	TGTGCCAGCACAGGGGTTCGGAATTCACCCCTCCACTTT	CASTGVRNSPLHF
TRBD1	NA	TRBJ1-6	TRBV5-6	17	TGTGCCAGCAGCTCGACGCTCCGGGACAGGGAGAATTCACCCCTCCACTTT	CASSSTLRDRENSPLHF
NA	once	TRBJ1-1	TRBV29-1	13	TGCAGCGTGGCGAGAGACAGGACTACTGAAGCTTTCTTT	CSVARDRTTEAFF
NA	NA	TRBJ2-1	TRBV5-5	15	TGTGCCAGCCTCTTGTCCGGGACTGCCTACAATGAGCAGTTCTTC	CASLLSGTAYNEQFF
TRBD2	NA	TRBJ2-5	TRBV9	18	TGTGCCAGCAGCGTTAGGATCGGGGTAGCGGGGGGACAAGAGACCCAGTACTTC	CASSVRIGVAGGQETQYF
TRBD2	NA	TRBJ2-1	TRBV19	15	TGTGCCAGTAGTATCGGTCTAGCGGGACTGGGTGAGCAGTTCTTC	CASSIGLAGLGEQFF
NA	NA	TRBJ1-2	TRBV28	13	TGTGCCAGCAGTTCGATGAAGGAGTGGGGCTACACCTTC	CASSSMKEWGYTF
NA	NA	TRBJ1-3	TRBV4-1	18	TGCGCCAGCAGCCATCTCCCGGGTGGTTCCAGCTCTGGAAACACCATATATTTT	CASSHLPGGSSSGNTIYF
NA	few	TRBJ1-2	TRBV5-4	12	TGTGCCAGCACTATTGGAGGGCAAGGCTACACCTTC	CASTIGGQGYTF
TRBD1	NA	TRBJ2-7	TRBV29-1	12	TGCAGCGTGGGGACAGGGAGTTACGAGCAGTACTTC	CSVGTGSYEQYF
TRBD1	few	TRBJ1-1	TRBV30	14	TGTGCCTGGACCGGGGACAGGGTCTACACTGAAGCTTTCTTT	CAWTGDRVYTEAFF
NA	NA	TRBJ2-3	TRBV5-1	14	TGCGCCAGCAGCTTGGAGCGGGCCACAGATACGCAGTATTTT	CASSLERATDTQYF
TRBD1	once	TRBJ2-7	TRBV7-2	13	TGTGCCAGCAGTCGGGACAGGCAAAACGAGCAGTACTTC	CASSRDRQNEQYF
TRBD2	NA	TRBJ2-2	TRBV4-3	17	TGCGCCAGCAGCCAAGAACACCAGCGGGGTGTAACCGGGGAGCTGTTTTTT	CASSQEHQRGVTGELFF
NA	NA	TRBJ1-3	TRBV5-1	15	TGCGCCAGCAACCGAAACCCAGAACAGGGAAACACCATATATTTT	CASNRNPEQGNTIYF
TRBD2	once	TRBJ2-1	TRBV7-2	15	TGTGCCAGCAGCCCGCGGGGGAGCTCCTACAATGAGCAGTTCTTC	CASSPRGSSYNEQFF
NA	once	TRBJ2-1	TRBV18	14	TGTGCCAGCTCACCTTCCTCCGGGCCCCACTGGGGGGTCTTC	CASSPSSGPHWGVF
TRBD2	once	TRBJ2-3	TRBV5-1	15	TGCGCCAGCAGCTTGGGTGCGGCTAGCGGAGAGACGCAGTATTTT	CASSLGAASGETQYF
NA	NA	TRBJ2-5	TRBV7-9	16	TGTGCCAGCAGCCCTCAGGGTGGGGGGTACCAAGAGACCCAGTACTTC	CASSPQGGGYQETQYF
NA	NA	TRBJ1-5	TRBV5-4	15	TGTGCCAGCAGCCGCGGGGGGGGCGGCAATCAGCCCCAGCATTTT	CASSRGGGGNQPQHF